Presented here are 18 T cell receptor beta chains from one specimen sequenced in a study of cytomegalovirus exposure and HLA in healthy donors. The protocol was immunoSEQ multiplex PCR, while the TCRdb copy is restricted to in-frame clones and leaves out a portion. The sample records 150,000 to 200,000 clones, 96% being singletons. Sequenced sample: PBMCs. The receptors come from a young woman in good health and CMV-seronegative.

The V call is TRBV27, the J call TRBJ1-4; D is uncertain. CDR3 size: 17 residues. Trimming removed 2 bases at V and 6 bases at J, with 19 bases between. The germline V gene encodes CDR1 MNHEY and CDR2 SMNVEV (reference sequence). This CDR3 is CASSLPHERAAYEKLFF. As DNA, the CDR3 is TGTGCCAGCAGTTTACCTCATGAGCGGGCCGCCTATGAAAAACTGTTTTTT.

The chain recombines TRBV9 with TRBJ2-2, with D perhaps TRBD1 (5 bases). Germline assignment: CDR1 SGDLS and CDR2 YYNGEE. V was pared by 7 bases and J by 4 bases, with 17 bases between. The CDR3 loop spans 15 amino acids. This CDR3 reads CASRARGSGTGELFF. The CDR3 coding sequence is TGTGCCAGCCGCGCAAGGGGTTCGGGCACCGGGGAGCTGTTTTTT.

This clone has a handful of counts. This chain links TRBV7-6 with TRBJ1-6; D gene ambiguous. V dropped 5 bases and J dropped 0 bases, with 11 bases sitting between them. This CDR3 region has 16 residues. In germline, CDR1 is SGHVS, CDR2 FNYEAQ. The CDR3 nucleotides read TGTGCCAGCAGCACCCGACTGAGCTCCTATAATTCACCCCTCCACTTT. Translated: CASSTRLSSYNSPLHF.

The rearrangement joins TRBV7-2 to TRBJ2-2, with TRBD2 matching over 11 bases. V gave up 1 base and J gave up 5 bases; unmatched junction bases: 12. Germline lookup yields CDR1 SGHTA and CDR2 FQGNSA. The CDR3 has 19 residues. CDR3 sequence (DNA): TGTGCCAGCAGCTTAGTCACCCTGGTAGCGGGGGGGTGGACCGGGGAGCTGTTTTTT. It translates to CASSLVTLVAGGWTGELFF.

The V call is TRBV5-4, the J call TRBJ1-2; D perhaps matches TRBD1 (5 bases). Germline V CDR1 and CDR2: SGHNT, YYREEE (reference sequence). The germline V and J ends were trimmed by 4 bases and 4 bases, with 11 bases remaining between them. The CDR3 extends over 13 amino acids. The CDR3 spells CASSPDRLYGYTF. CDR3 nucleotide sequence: TGTGCCAGCAGCCCTGACAGACTCTATGGCTACACCTTC.

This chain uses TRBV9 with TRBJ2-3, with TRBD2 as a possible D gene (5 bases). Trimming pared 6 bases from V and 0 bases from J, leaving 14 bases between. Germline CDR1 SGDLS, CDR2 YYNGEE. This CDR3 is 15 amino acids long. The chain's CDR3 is CASTSTGFSTDTQYF. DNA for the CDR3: TGTGCCAGCACCAGTACGGGGTTTAGCACAGATACGCAGTATTTT.

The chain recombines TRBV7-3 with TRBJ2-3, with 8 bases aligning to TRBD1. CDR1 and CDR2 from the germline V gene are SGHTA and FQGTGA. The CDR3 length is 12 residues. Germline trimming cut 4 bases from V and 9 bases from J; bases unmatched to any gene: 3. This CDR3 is CASSSQGGTQYF. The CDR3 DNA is TGTGCCAGCAGCTCACAGGGGGGAACGCAGTATTTT.

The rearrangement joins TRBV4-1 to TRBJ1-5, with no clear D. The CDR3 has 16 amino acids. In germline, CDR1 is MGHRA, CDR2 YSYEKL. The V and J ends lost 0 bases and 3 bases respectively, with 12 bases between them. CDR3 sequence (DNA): TGCGCCAGCAGCCAAGATACGAGGCGCGACAATCAGCCCCAGCATTTT. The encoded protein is CASSQDTRRDNQPQHF.

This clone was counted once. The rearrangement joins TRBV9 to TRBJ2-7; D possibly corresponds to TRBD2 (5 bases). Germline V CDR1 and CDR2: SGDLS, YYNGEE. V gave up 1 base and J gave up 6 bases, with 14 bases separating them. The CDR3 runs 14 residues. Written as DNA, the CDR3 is TGTGCCAGCAGCGTAAGCCCGCACCGGGGCGAGCAGTACTTC. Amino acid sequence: CASSVSPHRGEQYF.

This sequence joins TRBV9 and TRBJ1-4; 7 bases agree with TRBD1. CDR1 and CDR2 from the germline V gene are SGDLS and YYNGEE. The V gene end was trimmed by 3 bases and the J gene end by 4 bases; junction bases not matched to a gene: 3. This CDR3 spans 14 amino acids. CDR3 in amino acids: CASSAGTDNEKLFF. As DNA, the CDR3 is TGTGCCAGCAGCGCCGGGACAGATAATGAAAAACTGTTTTTT. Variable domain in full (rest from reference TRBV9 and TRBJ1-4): DSGVTQTPKHLITATGQRVTLRCSPRSGDLSVYWYQQSLDQGLQFLIQYYNGEERAKGNILERFSAQQFPDLHSELNLSSLELGDSALYFCASSAGTDNEKLFFGSGTQLSVL.

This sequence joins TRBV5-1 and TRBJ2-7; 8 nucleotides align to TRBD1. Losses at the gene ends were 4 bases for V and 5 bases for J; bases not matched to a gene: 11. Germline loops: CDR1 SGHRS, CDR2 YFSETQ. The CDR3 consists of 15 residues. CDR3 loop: CASSLSTGAGDEQYF. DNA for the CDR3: TGCGCCAGCAGCCTGTCGACAGGGGCTGGGGACGAGCAGTACTTC.

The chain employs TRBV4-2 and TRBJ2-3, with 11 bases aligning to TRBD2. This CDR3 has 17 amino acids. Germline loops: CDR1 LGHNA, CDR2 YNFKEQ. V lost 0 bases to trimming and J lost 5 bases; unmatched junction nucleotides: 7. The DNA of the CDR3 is TGTGCCAGCAGCCAAGAAGTAGCGGGGGGGCCTGGAGATACGCAGTATTTT. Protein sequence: CASSQEVAGGPGDTQYF.

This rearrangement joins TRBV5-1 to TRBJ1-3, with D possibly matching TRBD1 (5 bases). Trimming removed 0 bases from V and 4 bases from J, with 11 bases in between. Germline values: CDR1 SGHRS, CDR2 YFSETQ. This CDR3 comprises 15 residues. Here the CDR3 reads CASSLDLGVGNTIYF. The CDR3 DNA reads TGCGCCAGCAGCTTGGATTTAGGGGTAGGAAACACCATATATTTT.

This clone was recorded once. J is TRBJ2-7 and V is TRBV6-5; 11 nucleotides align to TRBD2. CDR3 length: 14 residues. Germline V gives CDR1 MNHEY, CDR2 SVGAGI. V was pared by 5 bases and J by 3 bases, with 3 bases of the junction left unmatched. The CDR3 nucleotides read TGTGCCAGCAGTCCCGGGACTAGCGGCTACGAGCAGTACTTC. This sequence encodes CASSPGTSGYEQYF.

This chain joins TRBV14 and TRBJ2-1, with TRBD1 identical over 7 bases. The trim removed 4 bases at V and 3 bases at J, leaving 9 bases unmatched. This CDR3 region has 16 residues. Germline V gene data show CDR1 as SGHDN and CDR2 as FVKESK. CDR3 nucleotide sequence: TGTGCCAGCAGCCCAATCAGGGACAGCGTCTACAATGAGCAGTTCTTC. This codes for CASSPIRDSVYNEQFF.

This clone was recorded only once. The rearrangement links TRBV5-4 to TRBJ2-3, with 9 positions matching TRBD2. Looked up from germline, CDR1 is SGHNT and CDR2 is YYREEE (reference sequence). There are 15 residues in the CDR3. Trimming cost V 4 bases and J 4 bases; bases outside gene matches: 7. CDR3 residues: CASSTKRGEADTQYF. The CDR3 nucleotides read TGTGCCAGCAGCACCAAGCGGGGGGAGGCAGATACGCAGTATTTT.

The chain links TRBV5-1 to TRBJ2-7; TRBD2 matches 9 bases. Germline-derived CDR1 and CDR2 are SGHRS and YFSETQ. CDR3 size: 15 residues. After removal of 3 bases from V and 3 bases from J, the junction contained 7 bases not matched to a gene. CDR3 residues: CASSSISGGDYEQYF. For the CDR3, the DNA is TGCGCCAGCAGCTCGATTAGCGGGGGCGACTACGAGCAGTACTTC.

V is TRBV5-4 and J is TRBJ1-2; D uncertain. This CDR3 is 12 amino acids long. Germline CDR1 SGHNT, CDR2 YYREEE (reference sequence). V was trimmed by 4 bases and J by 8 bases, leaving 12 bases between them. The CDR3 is CASSHGGNGYTF. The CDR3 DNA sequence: TGTGCCAGCAGCCACGGCGGGAACGGCTACACCTTC. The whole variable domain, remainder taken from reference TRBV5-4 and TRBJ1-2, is ETGVTQSPTHLIKTRGQQVTLRCSSQSGHNTVSWYQQALGQGPQFIFQYYREEENGRGNFPPRFSGLQFPNYSSELNVNALELDDSALYLCASSHGGNGYTFGSGTRLTVV.